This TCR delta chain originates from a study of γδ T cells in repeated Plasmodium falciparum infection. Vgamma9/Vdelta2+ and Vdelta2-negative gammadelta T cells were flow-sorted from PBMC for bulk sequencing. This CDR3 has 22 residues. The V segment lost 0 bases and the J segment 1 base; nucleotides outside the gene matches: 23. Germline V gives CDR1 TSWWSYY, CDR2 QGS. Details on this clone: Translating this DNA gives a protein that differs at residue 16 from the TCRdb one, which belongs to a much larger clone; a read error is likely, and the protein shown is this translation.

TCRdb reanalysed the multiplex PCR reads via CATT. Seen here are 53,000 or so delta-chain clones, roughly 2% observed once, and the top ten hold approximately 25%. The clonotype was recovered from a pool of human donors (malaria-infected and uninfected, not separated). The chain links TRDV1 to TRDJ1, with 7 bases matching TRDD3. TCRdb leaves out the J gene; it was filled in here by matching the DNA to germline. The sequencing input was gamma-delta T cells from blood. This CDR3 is CALGELPPYLTTGALCTDKLIF. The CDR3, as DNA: TGTGCTCTTGGGGAACTCCCCCCCTACTTGACTACTGGGGCCTTGTGCACCGATAAACTCATCTTT.